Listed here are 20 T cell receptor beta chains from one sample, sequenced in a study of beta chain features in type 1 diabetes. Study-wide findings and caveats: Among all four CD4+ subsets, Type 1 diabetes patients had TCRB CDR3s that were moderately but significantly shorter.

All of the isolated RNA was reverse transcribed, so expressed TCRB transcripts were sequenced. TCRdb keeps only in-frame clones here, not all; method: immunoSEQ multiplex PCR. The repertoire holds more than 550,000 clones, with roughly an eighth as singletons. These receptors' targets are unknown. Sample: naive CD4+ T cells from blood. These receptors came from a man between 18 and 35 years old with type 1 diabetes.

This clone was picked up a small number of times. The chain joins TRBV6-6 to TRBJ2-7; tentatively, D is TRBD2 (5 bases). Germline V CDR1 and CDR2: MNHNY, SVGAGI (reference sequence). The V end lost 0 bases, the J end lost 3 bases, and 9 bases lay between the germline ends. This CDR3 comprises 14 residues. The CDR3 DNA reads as TGTGCCAGCAGTTACTCGTACGGGGACTACGAGCAGTACTTC. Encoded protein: CASSYSYGDYEQYF.

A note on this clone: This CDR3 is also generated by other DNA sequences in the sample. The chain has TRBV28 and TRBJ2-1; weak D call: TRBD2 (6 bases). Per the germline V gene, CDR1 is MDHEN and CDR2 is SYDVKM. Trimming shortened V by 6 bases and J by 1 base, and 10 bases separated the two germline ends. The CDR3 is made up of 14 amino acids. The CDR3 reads CASSPGGSYNEQFF. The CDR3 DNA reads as TGTGCCAGCAGCCCTGGGGGGTCCTACAATGAGCAGTTCTTC.

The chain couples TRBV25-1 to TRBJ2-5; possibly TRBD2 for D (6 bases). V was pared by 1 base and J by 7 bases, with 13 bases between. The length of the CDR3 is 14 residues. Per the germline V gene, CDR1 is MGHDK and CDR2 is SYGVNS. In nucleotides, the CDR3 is TGTGCCAGCAGTGAATCGCGGGGACCGAGGACCCAGTACTTC. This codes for CASSESRGPRTQYF.

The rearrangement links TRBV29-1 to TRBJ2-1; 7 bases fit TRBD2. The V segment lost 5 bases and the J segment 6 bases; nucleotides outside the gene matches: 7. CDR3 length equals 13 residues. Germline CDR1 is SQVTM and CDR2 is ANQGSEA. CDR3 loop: CSVLGGRGNEQFF. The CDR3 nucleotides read TGCAGCGTTCTGGGCGGGAGAGGCAATGAGCAGTTCTTC.

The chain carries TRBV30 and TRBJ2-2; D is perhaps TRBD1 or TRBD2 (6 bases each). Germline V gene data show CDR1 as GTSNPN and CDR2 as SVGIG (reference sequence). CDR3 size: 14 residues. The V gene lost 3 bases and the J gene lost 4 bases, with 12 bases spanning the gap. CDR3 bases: TGTGCCTGGAGAGGGGGGATCCTCACCGGGGAGCTGTTTTTT. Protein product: CAWRGGILTGELFF.

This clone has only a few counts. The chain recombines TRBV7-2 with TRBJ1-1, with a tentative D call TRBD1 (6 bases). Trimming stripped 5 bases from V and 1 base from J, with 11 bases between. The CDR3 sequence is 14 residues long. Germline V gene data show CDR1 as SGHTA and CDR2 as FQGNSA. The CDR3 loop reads CASSPGHRNTEAFF. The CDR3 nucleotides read TGTGCCAGCAGCCCGGGACACCGGAACACTGAAGCTTTCTTT.

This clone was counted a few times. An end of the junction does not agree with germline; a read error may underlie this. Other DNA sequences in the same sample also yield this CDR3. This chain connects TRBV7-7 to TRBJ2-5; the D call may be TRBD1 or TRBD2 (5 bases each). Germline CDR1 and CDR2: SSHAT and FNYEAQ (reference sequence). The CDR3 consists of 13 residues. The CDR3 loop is CASSFGGQETQYF. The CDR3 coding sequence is TGTGCTAGCAGCTTTGGGGGCCAAGAGACCCAGTACTTC. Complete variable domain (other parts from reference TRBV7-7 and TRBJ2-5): GAGVSQSPRYKVTKRGQDVTLRCDPISSHATLYWYQQALGQGPEFLTYFNYEAQPDKSGLPSDRFSAERPEGSISTLTIQRTEQRDSAMYRCASSFGGQETQYFGPGTRLLVL.

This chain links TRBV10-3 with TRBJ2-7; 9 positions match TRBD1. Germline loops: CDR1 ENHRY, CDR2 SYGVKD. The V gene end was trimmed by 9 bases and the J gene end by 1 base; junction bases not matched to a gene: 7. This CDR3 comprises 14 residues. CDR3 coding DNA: TGTGCCATTTCGCCGGGACAGGGATCCTACGAGCAGTACTTC. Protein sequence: CAISPGQGSYEQYF.

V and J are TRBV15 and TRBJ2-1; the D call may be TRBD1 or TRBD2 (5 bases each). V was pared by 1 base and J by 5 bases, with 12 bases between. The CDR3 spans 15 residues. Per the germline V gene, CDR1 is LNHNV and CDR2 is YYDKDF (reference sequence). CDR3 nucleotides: TGTGCCACCAGCAGAGCCGGGACGGCAAACAATGAGCAGTTCTTC. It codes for CATSRAGTANNEQFF. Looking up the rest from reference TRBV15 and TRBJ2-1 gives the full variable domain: DAMVIQNPRYQVTQFGKPVTLSCSQTLNHNVMYWYQQKSSQAPKLLFHYYDKDFNNEADTPDNFQSRRPNTSFCFLDIRSPGLGDTAMYLCATSRAGTANNEQFFGPGTRLTVL.

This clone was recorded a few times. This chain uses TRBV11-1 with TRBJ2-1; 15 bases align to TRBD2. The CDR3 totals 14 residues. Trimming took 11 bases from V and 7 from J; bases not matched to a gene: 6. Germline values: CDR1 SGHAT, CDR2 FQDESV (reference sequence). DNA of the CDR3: TGTGCCGGGTCCGGGACTAGCGGGAGGAATGAGCAGTTCTTC. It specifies CAGSGTSGRNEQFF.

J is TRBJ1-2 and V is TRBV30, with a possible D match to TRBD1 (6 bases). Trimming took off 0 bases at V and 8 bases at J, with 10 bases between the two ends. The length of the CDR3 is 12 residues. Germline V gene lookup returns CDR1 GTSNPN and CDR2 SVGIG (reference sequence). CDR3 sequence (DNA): TGTGCCTGGAGTGTAGTGCAGGGGGGCTACACCTTC. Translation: CAWSVVQGGYTF.

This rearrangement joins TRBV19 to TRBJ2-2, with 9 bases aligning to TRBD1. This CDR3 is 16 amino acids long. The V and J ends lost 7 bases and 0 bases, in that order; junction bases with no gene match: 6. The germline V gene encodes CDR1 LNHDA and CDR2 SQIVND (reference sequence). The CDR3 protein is CASNDRGTPNTGELFF. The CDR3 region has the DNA TGTGCCAGTAACGACAGGGGGACCCCGAACACCGGGGAGCTGTTTTTT.

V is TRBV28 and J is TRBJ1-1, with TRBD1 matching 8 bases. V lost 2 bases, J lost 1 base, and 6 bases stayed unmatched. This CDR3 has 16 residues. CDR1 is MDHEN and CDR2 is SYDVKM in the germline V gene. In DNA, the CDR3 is TGTGCCAGCAGTTTAACAGGGGGAAGTGGGAACACTGAAGCTTTCTTT. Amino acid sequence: CASSLTGGSGNTEAFF. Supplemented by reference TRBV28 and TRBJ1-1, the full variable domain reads DVKVTQSSRYLVKRTGEKVFLECVQDMDHENMFWYRQDPGLGLRLIYFSYDVKMKEKGDIPEGYSVSREKKERFSLILESASTNQTSMYLCASSLTGGSGNTEAFFGQGTRLTVV.

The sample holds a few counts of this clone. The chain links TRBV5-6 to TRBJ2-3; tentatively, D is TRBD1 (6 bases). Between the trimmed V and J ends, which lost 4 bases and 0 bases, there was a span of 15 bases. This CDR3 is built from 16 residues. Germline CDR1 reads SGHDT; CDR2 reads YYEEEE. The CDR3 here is CASSVRQVTSTDTQYF. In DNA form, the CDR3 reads TGTGCCAGCAGCGTGAGACAGGTTACAAGCACAGATACGCAGTATTTT.

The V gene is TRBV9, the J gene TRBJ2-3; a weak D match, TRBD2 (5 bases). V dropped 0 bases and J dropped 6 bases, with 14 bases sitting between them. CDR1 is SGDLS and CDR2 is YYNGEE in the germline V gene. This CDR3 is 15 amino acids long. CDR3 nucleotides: TGTGCCAGCAGCGTAGATTCCTATTTAGCGGATACGCAGTATTTT. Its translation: CASSVDSYLADTQYF.

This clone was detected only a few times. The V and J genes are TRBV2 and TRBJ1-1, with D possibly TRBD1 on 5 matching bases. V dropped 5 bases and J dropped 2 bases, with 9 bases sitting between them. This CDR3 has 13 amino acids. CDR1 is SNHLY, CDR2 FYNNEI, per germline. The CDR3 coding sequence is TGTGCCAGCAGTTTGACAGAAAACACTGAAGCTTTCTTT. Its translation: CASSLTENTEAFF.

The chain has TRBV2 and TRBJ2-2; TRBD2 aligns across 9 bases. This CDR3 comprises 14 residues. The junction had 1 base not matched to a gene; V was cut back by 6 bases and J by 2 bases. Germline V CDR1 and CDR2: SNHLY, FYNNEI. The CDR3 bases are TGTGCCAGCAGAGCGGGGGGAAACACCGGGGAGCTGTTTTTT. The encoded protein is CASRAGGNTGELFF.

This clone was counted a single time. The CDR3 loop reads CASSQHRVLDEQYF. The CDR3 bases are TGCGCCAGCAGTCAACACAGGGTACTGGACGAGCAGTACTTC. The rearrangement uses TRBV23-1 and TRBJ2-7; D perhaps matches TRBD1 (6 bases). TRBV23-1 is filed as an ORF, its function uncertain. The CDR3 has 14 residues. Trimming cost V 2 bases and J 5 bases, with 13 bases left between them.

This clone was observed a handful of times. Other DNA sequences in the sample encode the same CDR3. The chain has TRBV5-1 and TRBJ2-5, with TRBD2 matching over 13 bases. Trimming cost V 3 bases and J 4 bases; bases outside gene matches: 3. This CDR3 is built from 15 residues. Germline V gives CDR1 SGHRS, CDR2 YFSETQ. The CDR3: CASSSGLAGAETQYF. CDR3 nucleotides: TGCGCCAGCAGCTCCGGACTAGCGGGGGCAGAGACCCAGTACTTC.

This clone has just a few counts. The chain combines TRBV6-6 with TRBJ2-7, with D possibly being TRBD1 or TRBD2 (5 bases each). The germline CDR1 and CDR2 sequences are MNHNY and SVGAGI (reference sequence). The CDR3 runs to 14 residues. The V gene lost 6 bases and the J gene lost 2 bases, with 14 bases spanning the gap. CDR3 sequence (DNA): TGTGCCAGCAGGAACGGGGCATTACCCTACGAGCAGTACTTC. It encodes CASRNGALPYEQYF.